The text below deals with one TCR beta chain. Germline V CDR1 and CDR2: WNHNN, SYGVQD (reference sequence). The CDR3 has 13 residues. Trimming pared 3 bases from V and 4 bases from J, leaving 9 bases between. Vbeta (60) and Jbeta (13) primers were used in the PCR. Libraries were prepared by immunoSEQ multiplex PCR; TCRdb keeps only in-frame clonotypes and omits some of them. Of 95,000 to 100,000 clones listed, approximately 83% are singletons. The study sampled nominally healthy donors, though unrecorded immune exposures were likely. This sample is drawn from a study of cytomegalovirus exposure and HLA in healthy donors.

The J gene is TRBJ1-2, the V gene TRBV10-1, with no clear D. The clonotype was recovered from a female donor in good health and CMV-seropositive. Sequences were obtained from PBMCs. The CDR3 region is CASSDGSLYGYTF. The CDR3 DNA follows: TGCGCCAGCAGTGACGGGTCCCTCTATGGCTACACCTTC.